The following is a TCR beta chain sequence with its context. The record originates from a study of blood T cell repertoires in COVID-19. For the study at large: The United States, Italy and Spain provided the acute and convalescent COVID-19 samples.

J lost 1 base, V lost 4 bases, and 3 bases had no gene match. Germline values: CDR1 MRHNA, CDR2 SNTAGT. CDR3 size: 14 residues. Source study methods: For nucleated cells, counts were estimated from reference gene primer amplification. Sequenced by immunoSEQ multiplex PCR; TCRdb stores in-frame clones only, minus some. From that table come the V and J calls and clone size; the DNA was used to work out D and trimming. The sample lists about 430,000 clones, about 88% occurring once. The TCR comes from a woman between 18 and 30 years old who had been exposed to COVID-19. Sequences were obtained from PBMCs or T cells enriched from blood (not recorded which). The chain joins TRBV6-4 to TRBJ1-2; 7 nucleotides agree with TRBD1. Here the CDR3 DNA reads TGTGCCAGCAGTGGGGGACAGATTAACTATGGCTACACCTTC. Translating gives CASSGGQINYGYTF.